The entry below gives a single T cell receptor beta chain sequence along with its context. The data derive from a study of control samples from healthy donors and cancer patients. Sequencing used immunoSEQ multiplex PCR; TCRdb keeps in-frame clones, though not all of them. The sample holds some 120,000 clones; roughly 86% are singletons and the top ten take roughly 3%. This CDR3 is built from 15 residues. V shed 6 bases and J shed 4 bases, with 17 bases lying between them. Germline CDR1 reads MRHNA; CDR2 reads SNTAGT. The sequenced material came from blood. This TCR was recovered from a man aged 60 to 75 in good health. The V gene is TRBV6-4, the J gene TRBJ2-3; D is possibly TRBD2 (6 bases). The CDR3 DNA is TGTGCCAGCAGCGGGGGTTCAACTGCGGCAGATACGCAGTATTTT. Its translation is CASSGGSTAADTQYF.